This T cell receptor (beta chain) was sequenced in a study of blood T cell repertoires in COVID-19. For the study at large: The United States, Italy and Spain supplied acute and convalescent COVID-19 samples.

Clinical history reported by participants formed the basis on which cohorts were assigned. The CDR3 spans 18 residues. From germline, CDR1 is SGHRS and CDR2 YFSETQ. V shed 3 bases and J 0 bases; nucleotides not matched to a gene: 5. Data came from immunoSEQ multiplex PCR; TCRdb stores just in-frame clones and leaves some out. Of fewer than 350,000 clones in the sample, 85% are singletons; the top ten hold 1.5% to 2%. The chain links TRBV5-1 to TRBJ2-6, with 11 bases matching TRBD2. Sequenced: PBMCs or T cells enriched from blood (not recorded which). The TCR comes from a woman in her thirties who had been exposed to COVID-19. The CDR3 coding sequence is TGCGCCAGCAGCTGGGTAGCGGGAGGGATCTCTGGGGCCAACGTCCTGACTTTC. Residues: CASSWVAGGISGANVLTF.